The subject of this entry is one TCR beta chain. No antigen is known for it. These data come from a study of cytomegalovirus exposure and HLA in healthy donors. Study-wide results and caveats: Compared with the approximately 680-donor mean, an Asian-associated ancestry cluster reportedly had fewer N-insertions, according to a later analysis. Accurate predictions that matched the HLA-A and HLA-B alleles of most subjects were reportedly made from TCR beta sequences. Per published reports, the classifier diagnosed cytomegalovirus status with high specificity and sensitivity.

PCR used 60 Vbeta primers and 13 Jbeta primers. Profiling relied on immunoSEQ multiplex PCR, and the TCRdb table lists in-frame clones only, not all of them. The sample lists approximately 130,000 clones, more than 75% occurring once. There are 12 residues in the CDR3. Germline loops: CDR1 SNHLY, CDR2 FYNNEI. Trimming cost V 3 bases and J 9 bases, with 9 bases left between them. The chain links TRBV2 to TRBJ1-3; D gene unclear. This clonotype originated in a man younger than 35 in good health and CMV-seronegative. The specimen sequenced was PBMCs. DNA of the CDR3: TGTGCCAGCAGTGAGACGGGAGCCACCATATATTTT. Residues: CASSETGATIYF.